This TCR beta chain was obtained from a study of shared clonotypes between healthy human individuals. Study overall: There were three CD4 naive, three CD4 memory, two CD8 naive and one CD8 memory plates per donor. Study-wide results and limits: Clonotypes shared by all four sorted-subset donors had higher generation probabilities than non-shared clonotypes.

The CDR3 is 15 amino acids. V was pared by 3 bases and J by 6 bases, with 7 bases of the junction left unmatched. Germline CDR1 reads SGHVS; CDR2 reads FNYEAQ. Libraries were prepared by immunoSEQ multiplex PCR; TCRdb keeps only in-frame clonotypes and omits some of them. The sample records 750,000 to 1,000,000 clones, more than 85% being singletons. On this clone: Its antigen is unknown.

Selected positively for CCR7 and CD45RO-negative, naive CD8 cells excluded terminally differentiated effector memory CD45RA+ cells. All donors were healthy HIV-negative adults lacking recent acute infections or vaccinations. Sample: naive CD8+ T cells sorted from blood. J is TRBJ2-1 and V is TRBV7-6; 8 bases agree with TRBD2. This TCR derives from a man aged 30-40 years in good health. CDR3 DNA sequence: TGTGCCAGCAGCTTTGACCTAGCGGGTGTCAATGAGCAGTTCTTC. Protein sequence: CASSFDLAGVNEQFF.